This T cell receptor beta chain came from a study of T cell responses to AZD1222 COVID-19 vaccine. This table comes from immunoSEQ multiplex PCR, and its TCRdb copy is limited to in-frame clones, with some not included. The data show 150,000 to 200,000 clones, with roughly 94% seen just once and around 0.98% held by the top ten. The sample holds one count of this clone. The CDR3 covers 13 residues. Trimming took off 7 bases at V and 3 bases at J, with 12 bases between the two ends. Some second doses came at about 4 weeks and others at about 12 weeks; these were pooled. The genes are TRBV12-3 or TRBV12-4 and TRBJ1-2; a weak D match, TRBD1 (5 bases). The source of this sequence is an adult who received the AZD1222 COVID-19 vaccine. This material consisted of peripheral blood, taken 28 days after the second AZD1222 dose. CDR3 in DNA: TGTGCCAGCACCGAGGGGCTCTACTATGGCTACACCTTC. Protein: CASTEGLYYGYTF.